The rows below give T cell receptor beta chains drawn from one sample of a study of T cell responses to AZD1222 COVID-19 vaccine. Profiling relied on immunoSEQ multiplex PCR, and the TCRdb table lists in-frame clones only, not all of them. The table includes about 200,000 clones, about 94% detected once. Sequenced material: peripheral blood, taken 28 days after the second dose of the MenACWY control vaccine. These receptor sequences come from an adult who received the MenACWY meningococcal vaccine as a control. Both conserved end residues are part of each CDR3. A D gene is named only where the DNA matches it firmly. Rows may omit the clone size; those that give it use once, few, many or a size class.

.,TRBJ1-5,TRBV3-1/TRBV3-2,.,15,CASSQGISSNQPQHF,TGTGCCAGCAGCCAGGGGATTTCAAGCAATCAGCCCCAGCATTTT
TRBD1,TRBJ2-7,TRBV9,once,13,CASRGQGSYEQYF,TGTGCCAGCAGGGGACAGGGCTCCTACGAGCAGTACTTC
TRBD2,TRBJ2-7,TRBV24-1,.,16,CATSGTSGRESYEQYF,TGTGCCACCAGTGGGACTAGCGGGAGAGAGTCCTACGAGCAGTACTTC
.,TRBJ2-5,TRBV25-1,.,13,CASSGRVAETQYF,TGTGCCAGCAGTGGAAGGGTAGCAGAGACCCAGTACTTC
TRBD1,TRBJ1-2,TRBV4-1,.,18,CASSRTLTGRGTNYGYTF,TGCGCCAGCAGCCGCACCCTGACAGGGAGGGGGACTAACTATGGCTACACCTTC
TRBD1,TRBJ1-5,TRBV5-1,.,14,CASSDGQDSQPQHF,TGCGCCAGCAGCGATGGACAGGATAGTCAGCCCCAGCATTTT
.,TRBJ1-1,TRBV7-9,once,13,CASTLGGLSEAFF,TGTGCCAGCACCCTGGGGGGATTGTCTGAAGCTTTCTTT
.,TRBJ1-1,TRBV10-2,.,12,CASSDGSLEAFF,TGCGCCAGCAGTGACGGGAGCCTGGAAGCTTTCTTT
.,TRBJ1-2,TRBV6-5,.,13,CASNGQDNYGYTF,TGTGCCAGCAATGGACAAGATAACTATGGCTACACCTTC
.,TRBJ1-4,TRBV4-2,.,16,CASSQEYRATNEKLFF,TGTGCCAGCAGCCAGGAGTACAGGGCAACTAATGAAAAACTGTTTTTT
.,TRBJ2-7,TRBV6-2/TRBV6-3,.,14,CASSYRGTPYEQYF,TGTGCCAGCAGTTATCGGGGAACGCCCTACGAGCAGTACTTC
.,TRBJ1-5,TRBV24-1,once,16,CATSPDAGAGNQPQHF,TGTGCCACCAGTCCTGACGCCGGGGCTGGCAATCAGCCCCAGCATTTT
TRBD2,TRBJ2-7,TRBV29-1,.,15,CSGTRGAGGSYEQYF,TGCAGCGGGACGCGGGGAGCGGGGGGTTCATACGAGCAGTACTTC
.,TRBJ1-2,TRBV14,.,13,CASSQEQGYGYTF,TGTGCCAGCAGCCAGGAACAGGGATATGGCTACACCTTC
TRBD1,TRBJ2-3,TRBV6-9,.,17,CASSYGDRIPRTDTQYF,TGTGCCAGCAGTTACGGGGACAGAATCCCACGCACAGATACGCAGTATTTT
.,TRBJ2-3,TRBV24-1,.,19,CATSDPTTASAYSTDTQYF,TGTGCCACCAGTGATCCTACGACAGCGTCAGCCTATAGCACAGATACGCAGTATTTT
TRBD2,TRBJ2-3,TRBV13,once,16,CASSLGAGGPTDTQYF,TGTGCCAGCAGCTTAGGGGCGGGAGGACCCACAGATACGCAGTATTTT
.,TRBJ1-3,TRBV5-4,.,14,CASSPGGPGNTIYF,TGTGCCAGCAGCCCCGGGGGTCCTGGAAACACCATATATTTT
TRBD1,TRBJ2-7,TRBV6-2/TRBV6-3,.,15,CASSYSGTASYEQYF,TGTGCCAGCAGTTACTCTGGGACAGCTTCCTACGAGCAGTACTTC
TRBD2,TRBJ2-1,TRBV29-1,.,13,CSVEETSGRAGFF,TGCAGCGTTGAAGAGACTAGCGGGAGGGCGGGGTTCTTC
TRBD2,TRBJ2-1,TRBV9,.,15,CASSGSSGRIREQFF,TGTGCCAGCAGCGGATCTAGCGGGAGAATACGGGAGCAGTTCTTC
.,TRBJ2-5,TRBV28,.,15,CASDQGGGRRETQYF,TGTGCCAGCGATCAAGGGGGGGGCCGTCGAGAGACCCAGTACTTC
.,TRBJ1-2,TRBV7-9,.,14,CASSFLGGSYGYTF,TGTGCCAGCAGCTTTCTGGGAGGGTCGTATGGCTACACCTTC
.,TRBJ2-3,TRBV28,once,13,CASSPPVRNTQYF,TGTGCCAGCAGCCCGCCGGTTCGGAATACGCAGTATTTT
TRBD1,TRBJ1-1,TRBV27,.,13,CASSMTGVTEAFF,TGTGCCAGCAGTATGACAGGGGTCACTGAAGCTTTCTTT
.,TRBJ2-2,TRBV19,.,13,CASSPSPTGELFF,TGTGCCAGTAGCCCCTCACCCACCGGGGAGCTGTTTTTT
.,TRBJ1-3,TRBV9,.,17,CASSVYTKETGGNTIYF,TGTGCCAGCAGCGTCTATACGAAGGAGACGGGGGGAAACACCATATATTTT
TRBD2,TRBJ2-7,TRBV2,.,14,CASSVAGPNYEQYF,TGTGCCAGCAGTGTAGCGGGACCCAACTACGAGCAGTACTTC
.,TRBJ2-1,TRBV15,.,15,CATSRDPVRGDEQFF,TGTGCCACCAGCAGAGATCCGGTCAGAGGCGATGAGCAGTTCTTC
.,TRBJ2-1,TRBV28,.,17,CASSLMPRAKSYNEQFF,TGTGCCAGCAGTTTAATGCCCCGGGCCAAGAGCTACAATGAGCAGTTCTTC
.,TRBJ1-2,TRBV6-5,.,14,CASSYHRGAYGYTF,TGTGCCAGCAGTTACCATCGGGGGGCGTATGGCTACACCTTC
.,TRBJ1-4,TRBV28,.,14,CASSRRGGREKLFF,TGTGCCAGCAGCCGCCGGGGGGGGAGGGAAAAACTGTTTTTT
.,TRBJ2-3,TRBV6-5,.,12,CASAAILDTQYF,TGTGCCAGTGCCGCGATACTAGATACGCAGTATTTT
.,TRBJ1-1,TRBV9,.,14,CASSVDGGNTEAFF,TGTGCCAGCAGCGTAGATGGAGGCAACACTGAAGCTTTCTTT
TRBD2,TRBJ2-3,TRBV6-5,.,15,CASSPVAGDVDTQYF,TGTGCCAGCAGCCCCGTAGCGGGAGATGTAGATACGCAGTATTTT
.,TRBJ2-5,TRBV24-1,.,14,CATSGHTALETQYF,TGTGCCACCAGTGGCCATACAGCGTTGGAGACCCAGTACTTC
.,TRBJ2-3,TRBV3-1/TRBV3-2,.,14,CASSQGRMGDTQYF,TGTGCCAGCAGCCAAGGGCGGATGGGGGATACGCAGTATTTT
.,TRBJ1-6,TRBV6-5,once,14,CASSSHLGNSPLHF,TGTGCCAGCAGTTCGCACCTGGGAAATTCACCCCTCCACTTT
.,TRBJ2-3,TRBV6-1,.,11,CASSEPGLQYF,TGTGCCAGCAGTGAACCGGGACTTCAGTATTTT
TRBD2,TRBJ2-3,TRBV6-4,.,15,CASSLTSGSTDTQYF,TGTGCCAGCAGTTTGACTAGCGGGAGCACAGATACGCAGTATTTT